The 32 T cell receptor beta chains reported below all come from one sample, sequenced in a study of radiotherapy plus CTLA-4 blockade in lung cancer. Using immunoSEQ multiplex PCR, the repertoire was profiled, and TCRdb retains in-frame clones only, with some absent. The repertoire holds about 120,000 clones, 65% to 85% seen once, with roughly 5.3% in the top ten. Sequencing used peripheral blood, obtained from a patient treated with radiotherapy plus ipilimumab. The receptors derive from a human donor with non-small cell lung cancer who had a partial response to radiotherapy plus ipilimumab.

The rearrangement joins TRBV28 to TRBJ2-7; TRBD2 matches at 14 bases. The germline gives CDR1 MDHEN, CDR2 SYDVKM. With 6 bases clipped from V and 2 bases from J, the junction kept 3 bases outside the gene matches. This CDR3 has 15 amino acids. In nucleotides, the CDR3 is TGTGCCAGCAGCACGACTAGCGGGAGGGCCTACGAGCAGTACGTC. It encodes CASSTTSGRAYEQYV.

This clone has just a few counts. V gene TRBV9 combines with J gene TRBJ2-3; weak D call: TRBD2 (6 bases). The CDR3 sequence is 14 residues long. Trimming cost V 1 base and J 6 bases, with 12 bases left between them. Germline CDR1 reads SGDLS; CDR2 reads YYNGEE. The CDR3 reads CASSVPGGTDTQYF. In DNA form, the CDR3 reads TGTGCCAGCAGCGTACCCGGCGGGACCGATACGCAGTATTTT.

CDR3 DNA sequence: TGTGCCAGCTCACCTCCCATGTCCCTGGGGCGAAGTTATGGCTACACCTTC. It codes for CASSPPMSLGRSYGYTF. The genes are TRBV18 and TRBJ1-2; D might be TRBD1 (5 bases). Germline assignment: CDR1 KGHSH and CDR2 LQKENI. The V end was cut by 3 bases, the J end by 5 bases, with 22 bases between. The CDR3 is 17 amino acids.

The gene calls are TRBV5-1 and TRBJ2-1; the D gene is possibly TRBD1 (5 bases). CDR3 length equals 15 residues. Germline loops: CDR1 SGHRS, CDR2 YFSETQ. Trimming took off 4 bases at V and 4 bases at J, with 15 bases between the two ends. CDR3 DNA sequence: TGCGCCAGCAGCCAAACAGGCTTTGGTTACAATGAGCAGTTCTTC. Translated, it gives CASSQTGFGYNEQFF.

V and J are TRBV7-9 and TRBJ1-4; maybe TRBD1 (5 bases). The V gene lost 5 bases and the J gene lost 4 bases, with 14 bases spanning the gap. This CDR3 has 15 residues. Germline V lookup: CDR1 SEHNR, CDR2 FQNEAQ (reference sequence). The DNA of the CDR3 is TGTGCCAGCAGCCTGGGGTCAGGGAATAATGAAAAACTGTTTTTT. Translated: CASSLGSGNNEKLFF.

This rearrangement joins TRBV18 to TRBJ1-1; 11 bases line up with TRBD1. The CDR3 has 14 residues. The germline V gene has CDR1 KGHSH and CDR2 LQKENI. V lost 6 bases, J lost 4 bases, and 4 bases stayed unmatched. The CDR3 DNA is TGTGCCAGCTCGTACGGGACAGGGGGCACTGAAGCTTTCTTT. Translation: CASSYGTGGTEAFF.

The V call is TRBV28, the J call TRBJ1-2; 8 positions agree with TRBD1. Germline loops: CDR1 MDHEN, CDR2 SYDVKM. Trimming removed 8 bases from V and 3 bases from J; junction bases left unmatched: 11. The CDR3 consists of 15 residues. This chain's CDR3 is CASRTGGQNYYGYTF. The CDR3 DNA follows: TGTGCCAGCCGAACAGGGGGGCAAAACTACTATGGCTACACCTTC.

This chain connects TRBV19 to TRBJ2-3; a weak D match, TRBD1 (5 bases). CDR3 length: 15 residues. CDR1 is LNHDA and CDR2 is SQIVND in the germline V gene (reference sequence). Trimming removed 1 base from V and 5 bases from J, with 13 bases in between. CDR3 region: CASSIAAGIGDTQYF. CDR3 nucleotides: TGTGCCAGTAGTATAGCGGCAGGGATCGGAGATACGCAGTATTTT.

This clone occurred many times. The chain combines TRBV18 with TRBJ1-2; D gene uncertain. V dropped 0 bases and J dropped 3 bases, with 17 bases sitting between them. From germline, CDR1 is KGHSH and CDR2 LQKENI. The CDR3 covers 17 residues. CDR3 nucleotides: TGTGCCAGCTCACCACCGAATCTCCGGGAGAGGGACTATGGCTACACCTTC. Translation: CASSPPNLRERDYGYTF.

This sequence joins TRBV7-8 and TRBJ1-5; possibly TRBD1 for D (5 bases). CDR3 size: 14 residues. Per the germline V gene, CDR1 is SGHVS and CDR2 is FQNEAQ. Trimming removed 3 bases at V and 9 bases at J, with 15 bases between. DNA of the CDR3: TGTGCCAGCAGCTTTCTGGGGTTCGACAGGCCCCAGCATTTT. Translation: CASSFLGFDRPQHF.

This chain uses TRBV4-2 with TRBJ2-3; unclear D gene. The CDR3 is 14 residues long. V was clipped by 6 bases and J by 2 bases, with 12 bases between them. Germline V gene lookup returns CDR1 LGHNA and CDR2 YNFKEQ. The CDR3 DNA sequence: TGTGCCAGCAGGAAAGCGTCCCCCACAGATACGCAGTATTTT. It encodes CASRKASPTDTQYF.

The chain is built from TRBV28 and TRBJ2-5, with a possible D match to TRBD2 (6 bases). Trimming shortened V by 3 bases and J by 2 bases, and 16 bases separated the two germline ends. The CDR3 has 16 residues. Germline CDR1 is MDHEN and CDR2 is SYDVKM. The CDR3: CASSFSGATRQETQYF. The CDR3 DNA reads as TGTGCCAGCAGTTTTTCGGGAGCCACTAGACAAGAGACCCAGTACTTC. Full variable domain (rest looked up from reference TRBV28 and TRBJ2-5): DVKVTQSSRYLVKRTGEKVFLECVQDMDHENMFWYRQDPGLGLRLIYFSYDVKMKEKGDIPEGYSVSREKKERFSLILESASTNQTSMYLCASSFSGATRQETQYFGPGTRLLVL.

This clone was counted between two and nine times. DNA of the CDR3: TGTGCCACTCAGGGTTATGATGAGCAGTTCTTC. Translation gives CATQGYDEQFF. The rearrangement links TRBV19 to TRBJ2-1; possible D gene TRBD1, 5 bases. The CDR3 is made up of 11 amino acids. CDR1 is LNHDA and CDR2 is SQIVND in the germline V gene (reference sequence). Trimming left V 10 bases short and J 8 bases short, with 12 bases between.

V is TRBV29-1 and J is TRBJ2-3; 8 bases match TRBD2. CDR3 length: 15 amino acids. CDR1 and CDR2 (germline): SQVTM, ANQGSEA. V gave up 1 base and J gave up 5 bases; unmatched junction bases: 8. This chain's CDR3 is CSVEGPGGPGDTQYF. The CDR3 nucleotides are TGCAGCGTTGAAGGTCCGGGAGGGCCCGGAGATACGCAGTATTTT.

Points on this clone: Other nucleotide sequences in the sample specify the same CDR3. DNA for the CDR3: TGTGCCAGCAGCTTTCGCAACGGGGGATCCCCGAATGAAAAACTGTTTTTT. Its protein is CASSFRNGGSPNEKLFF. This chain links TRBV7-9 with TRBJ1-4, with D maybe TRBD1 (5 bases). CDR3 size: 17 residues. V lost 3 bases, J lost 5 bases, and 19 bases lay in between. Germline loops: CDR1 SEHNR, CDR2 FQNEAQ (reference sequence).

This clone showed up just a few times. CDR3 sequence reads: CASSATGYNEQFF. The CDR3 region has the DNA TGTGCCAGCAGTGCGACCGGGTACAATGAGCAGTTCTTC. V gene TRBV27 combines with J gene TRBJ2-1; the D is unclear. The CDR3 loop spans 13 amino acids. Trimming took off 5 bases at V and 4 bases at J, with 9 bases between the two ends. From germline, CDR1 is MNHEY and CDR2 SMNVEV (reference sequence).

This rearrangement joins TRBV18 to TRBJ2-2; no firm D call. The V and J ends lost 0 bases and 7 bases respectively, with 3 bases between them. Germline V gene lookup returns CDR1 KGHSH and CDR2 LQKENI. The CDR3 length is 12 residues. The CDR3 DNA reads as TGTGCCAGCTCACCACCTAACGGGGAGCTGTTTTTT. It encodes CASSPPNGELFF.

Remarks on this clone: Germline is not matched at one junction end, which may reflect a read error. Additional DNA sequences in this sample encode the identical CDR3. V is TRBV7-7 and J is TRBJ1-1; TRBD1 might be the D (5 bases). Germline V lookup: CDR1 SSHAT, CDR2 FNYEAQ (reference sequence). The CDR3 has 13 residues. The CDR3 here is CASSSDRNTEAFF. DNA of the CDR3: TGTGCTAGCAGCTCCGACAGGAACACTGAAGCTTTCTTT. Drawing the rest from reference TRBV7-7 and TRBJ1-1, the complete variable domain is GAGVSQSPRYKVTKRGQDVTLRCDPISSHATLYWYQQALGQGPEFLTYFNYEAQPDKSGLPSDRFSAERPEGSISTLTIQRTEQRDSAMYRCASSSDRNTEAFFGQGTRLTVV.

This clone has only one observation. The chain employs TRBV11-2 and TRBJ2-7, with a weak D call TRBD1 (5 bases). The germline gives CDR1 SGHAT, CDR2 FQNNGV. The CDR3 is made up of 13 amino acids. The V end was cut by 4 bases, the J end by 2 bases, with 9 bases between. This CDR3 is CASSSRVAYEQYF. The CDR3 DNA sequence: TGTGCCAGCAGCTCCAGGGTGGCCTACGAGCAGTACTTC.

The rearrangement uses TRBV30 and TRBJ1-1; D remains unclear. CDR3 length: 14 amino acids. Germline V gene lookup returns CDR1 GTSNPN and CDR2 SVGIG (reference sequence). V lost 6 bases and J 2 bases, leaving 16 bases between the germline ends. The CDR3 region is CACVREALNTEAFF. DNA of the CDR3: TGTGCCTGTGTCCGTGAGGCGCTAAACACTGAAGCTTTCTTT.

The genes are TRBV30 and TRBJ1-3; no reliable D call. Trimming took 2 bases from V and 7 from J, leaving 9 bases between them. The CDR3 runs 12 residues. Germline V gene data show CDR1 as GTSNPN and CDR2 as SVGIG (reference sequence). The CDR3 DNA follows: TGTGCCTGGAGTCTACAAGCGAACACCATATATTTT. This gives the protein CAWSLQANTIYF. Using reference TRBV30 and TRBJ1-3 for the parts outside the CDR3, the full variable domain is SQTIHQWPATLVQPVGSPLSLECTVEGTSNPNLYWYRQAAGRGLQLLFYSVGIGQISSEVPQNLSASRPQDRQFILSSKKLLLSDSGFYLCAWSLQANTIYFGEGSWLTVV.

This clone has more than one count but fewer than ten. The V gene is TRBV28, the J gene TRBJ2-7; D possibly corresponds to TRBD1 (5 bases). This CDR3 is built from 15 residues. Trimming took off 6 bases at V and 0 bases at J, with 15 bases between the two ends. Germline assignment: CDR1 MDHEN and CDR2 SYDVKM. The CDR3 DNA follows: TGTGCCAGCAGGGGGCCGGCAGTGAGCTCCTACGAGCAGTACTTC. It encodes CASRGPAVSSYEQYF.

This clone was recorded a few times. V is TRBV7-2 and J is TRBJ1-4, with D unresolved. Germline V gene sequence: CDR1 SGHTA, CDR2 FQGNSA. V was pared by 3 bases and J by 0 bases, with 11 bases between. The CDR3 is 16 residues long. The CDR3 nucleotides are TGTGCCAGCAGCTTTGGCAGATATACAACTAATGAAAAACTGTTTTTT. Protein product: CASSFGRYTTNEKLFF.

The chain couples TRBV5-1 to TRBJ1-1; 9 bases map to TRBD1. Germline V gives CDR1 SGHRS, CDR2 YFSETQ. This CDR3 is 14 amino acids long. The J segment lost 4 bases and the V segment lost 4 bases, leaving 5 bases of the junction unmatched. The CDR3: CASSGTGGSTEAFF. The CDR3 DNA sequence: TGCGCCAGCAGCGGAACAGGGGGCAGCACTGAAGCTTTCTTT.

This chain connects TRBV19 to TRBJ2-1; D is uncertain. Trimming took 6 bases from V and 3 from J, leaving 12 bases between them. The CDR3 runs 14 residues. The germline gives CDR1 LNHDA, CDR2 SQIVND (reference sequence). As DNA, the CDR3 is TGTGCCAGTAGCAAAGATAGCTTCTACAATGAGCAGTTCTTC. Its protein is CASSKDSFYNEQFF.

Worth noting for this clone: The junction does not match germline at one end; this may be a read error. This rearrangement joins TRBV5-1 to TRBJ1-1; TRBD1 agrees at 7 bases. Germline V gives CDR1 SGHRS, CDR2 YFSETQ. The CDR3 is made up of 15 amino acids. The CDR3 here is CASRKGTDMNTEAFF. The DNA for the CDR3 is TGTGCCAGCAGAAAAGGGACAGACATGAACACTGAAGCTTTCTTT.

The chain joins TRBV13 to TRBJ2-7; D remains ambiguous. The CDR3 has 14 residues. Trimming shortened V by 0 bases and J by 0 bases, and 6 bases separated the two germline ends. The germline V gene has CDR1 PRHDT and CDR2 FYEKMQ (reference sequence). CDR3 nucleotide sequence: TGTGCCAGCAGCTTAGGACTAAGCTCCTACGAGCAGTACGTC. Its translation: CASSLGLSSYEQYV.

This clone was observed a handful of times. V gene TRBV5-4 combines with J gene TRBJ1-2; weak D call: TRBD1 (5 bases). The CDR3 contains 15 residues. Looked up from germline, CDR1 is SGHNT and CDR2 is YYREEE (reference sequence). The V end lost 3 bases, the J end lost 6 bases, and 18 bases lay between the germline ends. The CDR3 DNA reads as TGTGCCAGCAGCTCGGGCGGATCAGGGTACGATGGCTACACCTTC. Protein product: CASSSGGSGYDGYTF.

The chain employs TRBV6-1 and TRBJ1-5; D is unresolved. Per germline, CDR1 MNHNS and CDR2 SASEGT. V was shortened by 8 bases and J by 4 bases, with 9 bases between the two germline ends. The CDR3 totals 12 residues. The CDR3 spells CASLSGNQPQHF. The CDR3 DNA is TGTGCCAGCTTATCGGGAAATCAGCCCCAGCATTTT.

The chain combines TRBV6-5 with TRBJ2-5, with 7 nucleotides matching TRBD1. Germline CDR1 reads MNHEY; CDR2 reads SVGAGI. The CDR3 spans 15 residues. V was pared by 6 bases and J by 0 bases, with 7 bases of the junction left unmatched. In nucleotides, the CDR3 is TGTGCCAGCAGCCGGACGGGACAGCACCAAGAGACCCAGTACTTC. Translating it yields CASSRTGQHQETQYF.

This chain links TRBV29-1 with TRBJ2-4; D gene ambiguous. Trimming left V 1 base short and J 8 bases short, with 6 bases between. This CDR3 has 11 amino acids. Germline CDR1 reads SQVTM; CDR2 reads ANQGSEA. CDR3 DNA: TGCAGCGTTGAAGTCTACGACATTCAGTACTTC. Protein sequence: CSVEVYDIQYF.

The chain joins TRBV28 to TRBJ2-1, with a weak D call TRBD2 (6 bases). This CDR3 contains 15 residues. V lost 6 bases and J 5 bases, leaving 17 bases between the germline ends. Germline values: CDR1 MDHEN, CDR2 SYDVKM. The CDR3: CASSPTRGWDNEQFF. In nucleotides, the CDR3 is TGTGCCAGCAGCCCAACGCGGGGCTGGGACAATGAGCAGTTCTTC. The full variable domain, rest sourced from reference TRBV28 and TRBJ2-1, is DVKVTQSSRYLVKRTGEKVFLECVQDMDHENMFWYRQDPGLGLRLIYFSYDVKMKEKGDIPEGYSVSREKKERFSLILESASTNQTSMYLCASSPTRGWDNEQFFGPGTRLTVL.